This T cell receptor (beta chain) emerged from a study of blood T cell repertoires in COVID-19. Study background: The United States, Italy and Spain supplied acute and convalescent COVID-19 samples. From T cells, B-cell-depleted T cells, or PBMCs came the material, which was cDNA or gDNA.

Germline V gene data show CDR1 as SGHTA and CDR2 as FQGNSA. The CDR3 is 18 amino acids. After removal of 2 bases from V and 2 bases from J, the junction contained 11 bases not matched to a gene. Only in-frame clones appear in the TCRdb table, and some are missing; sequencing was by immunoSEQ multiplex PCR. The sample has approximately 100,000 clones; approximately 90% are singletons. Sequencing used peripheral blood. The clonotype was recovered from a human donor with acute or convalescent COVID-19. The donor label of this sample is uncertain. The chain carries TRBV7-2 and TRBJ1-5; 8 nucleotides line up with TRBD1. The CDR3 region has the DNA TGTGCCAGCAGCTTAAAGTTTTCAGGGGGCTTCGGCAATCAGCCCCAGCATTTT. Protein: CASSLKFSGGFGNQPQHF.